The TCR beta chain under discussion was sequenced for a study of CD8 T cells in Susac syndrome. Roughly 0.45 to 1 ug RNA was reverse transcribed with random hexamers. Coverage of TCR beta CDR3 amplification by immunoSEQ multiplex PCR extended to 54 Vbeta and 13 Jbeta. Each CDR3 protein gets one entry after TCRdb re-called the immunoSEQ multiplex PCR reads with MiXCR. Among about 71,000 distinct CDR3 sequences, roughly 95% were seen once, and the ten largest hold 0.085% to 0.14%. Sequencing of TCR beta was performed on blood CD8+ and CD4+ T cells. Trimming removed 1 base at V and 2 bases at J, with 11 bases between. From germline, CDR1 is LGHNA and CDR2 YNFKEQ. This CDR3 comprises 15 residues.

The material sequenced was CD4+ T cells from PBMCs. The chain combines TRBV4-2 with TRBJ1-2; D is unresolved. The TCR sequence derives from a human donor with multiple sclerosis. The CDR3 reads CASSQVWRANYGYTF. For the CDR3, the DNA is TGTGCCAGCAGCCAAGTTTGGAGGGCCAACTATGGCTACACCTTC.